The clone carrying this TCR beta chain is judged medium-sized. Antigen: not known. The J segment lost 4 bases and the V segment lost 3 bases, leaving 2 bases of the junction unmatched. CDR3 length: 14 residues. Per the germline V gene, CDR1 is KGHDR and CDR2 is SFDVKD. Libraries were prepared by immunoSEQ multiplex PCR; TCRdb keeps only in-frame clonotypes and omits some of them. The sample consists of around 97,000 clones, less than 95% of them appearing once. The data are from a study of T cell responses to AZD1222 COVID-19 vaccine. Study-wide findings and caveats: Reportedly, nearly half of unique spike TCRs recognized epitopes outside B.1.351/B.1.1.7 mutations.

This receptor was obtained from an adult in good health. The chain has TRBV24-1 and TRBJ1-1, with 9 nucleotides matching TRBD1. Sample: peripheral blood, taken on day 0 of AZD1222 vaccination. Here the CDR3 reads CATSDDRGSTEAFF. The CDR3 coding sequence is TGTGCCACCAGTGATGACAGGGGGAGCACTGAAGCTTTCTTT.